Listed below are T cell receptor beta chains from one sample, sequenced in a study of regulatory T cells in long-lasting Graves disease. MiXCR, applied by TCRdb to the multiplex PCR reads, yields one record per CDR3 protein. The sample holds some 350,000 distinct CDR3 sequences, about 17% seen once. The same data also contributed to another study, on T cells in Graves' hyperthyroidism and ophthalmopathy.

The specimen was peripheral blood mononuclear cells (PBMCs), collected at new diagnosis, from a patient treated with antithyroid drugs. These receptor sequences come from a woman younger than 30 with Graves disease. The CDR3 runs from the conserved cysteine through the conserved F or W. The D gene is left open where the match is weak. Expanded clones are given a class, and other clones once, few, many or no size at all.

j_call v_call d_call clone_size cdr3_nt cdr3_aa
TRBJ2-7 TRBV10-3 . few TGTGCCATCAGTGAGTCGGAGCTAGAGGGATACGAGCAGTACTTC CAISESELEGYEQYF
TRBJ2-1 TRBV9 . many TGTGCCAGCAGCGTTGCCGTTGGGAATGAGCAGTTCTTC CASSVAVGNEQFF
TRBJ2-7 TRBV28 TRBD2 . TGTGCCAGCAACCAAGCGGGGGCCTACTACGAGCAGTACTTC CASNQAGAYYEQYF
TRBJ1-1 TRBV3-1 . many TGTGCCAGCAGCCAAGGGAGGGGGAACACTGAAGCTTTCTTT CASSQGRGNTEAFF
TRBJ1-2 TRBV7-2 TRBD1 many TGTGCCAGCAGCTCCTGGACAGGGGCGAACTATGGCTACACCTTC CASSSWTGANYGYTF
TRBJ2-1 TRBV9 TRBD1 . TGTGCCAGCAGCGCGGACAGGGGGGTTTCGAATGAGCAGTTCTTC CASSADRGVSNEQFF
TRBJ2-6 TRBV11-1 . . TGTGCCAGCAGGGCCGTGAGGCGGGCCCGCTCTGGGGCCAACGTCCTGACTTTC CASRAVRRARSGANVLTF
TRBJ1-1 TRBV29-1 . many TGCAGCGTCGGGCTGAACACTGAAGCTTTCTTT CSVGLNTEAFF
TRBJ2-1 TRBV6-4 TRBD2 few TGTGCCAGCTCGGCCTCCCCGACTAGCGGGGGCGATGAGCAGTTCTTC CASSASPTSGGDEQFF
TRBJ2-5 TRBV20-1 TRBD2 many TGCAGTGCCCTCGGACTAGCGGGGCGAGGAGAGACCCAGTACTTC CSALGLAGRGETQYF
TRBJ1-1 TRBV10-1 TRBD1 many TGCGCCAGCAGTCGAGGGACAGTACCTGAAGCTTTCTTT CASSRGTVPEAFF
TRBJ2-3 TRBV24-1 . many TGTGCCACAAGCGCAGGGGGGAATTCGGATACGCAGTATTTT CATSAGGNSDTQYF
TRBJ1-1 TRBV18 . many TGTGCCAGCTCGACCACAGGGACACCGGGCACTGAAGCTTTCTTT CASSTTGTPGTEAFF
TRBJ2-3 TRBV20-1 TRBD2 many TGCAGTGTTGAGCTCGGACTAGCGGGGGTTCTAGATACGCAGTATTTT CSVELGLAGVLDTQYF
TRBJ1-2 TRBV12-3/TRBV12-4 . . TGTGCCAGCAGACCCGGGGGGATCTATGGCTACACCTTC CASRPGGIYGYTF
TRBJ2-7 TRBV20-1 . . TGCAGTGCTCGACAGGAGACCTTTAATGAGCAGTACTTC CSARQETFNEQYF
TRBJ1-4 TRBV28 TRBD1 many TGTGCCAGCAGATATCCAGGGGGCAGTCTGTTTTTT CASRYPGGSLFF
TRBJ2-4 TRBV12-3/TRBV12-4 . many TGTGCCAGCAGTTTCGCTACCAAAAACATTCAGTACTTC CASSFATKNIQYF
TRBJ2-6 TRBV28 TRBD2 many TGTGCCAGCAAGGGAGGGACTGGGGCCAACGTCCTGACTTTC CASKGGTGANVLTF
TRBJ2-7 TRBV6-1 . many TGTGCCAGCACTCCTCGAGACAGATACTCCTACGAGGGGCAGTACTTC CASTPRDRYSYEGQYF
TRBJ2-5 TRBV11-2 . many TGTGCCAGCCACCCAGGACAGGGACTAGGTCCCCGCCGGGAGACCCAGTACTTC CASHPGQGLGPRRETQYF
TRBJ2-3 TRBV11-2 TRBD1 many TGTGCCAGCAGCTTAGACAGGGGGCGTACAGATACGCAGTATTTT CASSLDRGRTDTQYF
TRBJ1-1 TRBV5-5 . many TGTGCCAGCAGTTTTACAGCTATGAACACTGAAGCTTTCTTT CASSFTAMNTEAFF
TRBJ2-2 TRBV5-1 TRBD1 few TGCGCCAGTGGCAGAAACAGGGGGCGGAGCGGGGAGCTGTTTTTT CASGRNRGRSGELFF